This T cell receptor beta chain appears in the sequencing data of a study of Tregs in tolerant kidney transplant recipients. Study-level findings and limits: Antigen-driven expansion was suggested because donor-specific Tregs expanded more than all Tregs in tolerant patients. Biological reproducibility was not directly addressed, but technical replication error appeared minimal.

Recipients received nonmyeloablative bone marrow transplants from related graft donors, with transient mixed chimerism. Unstimulated regulatory T cells (CD4+CD25+CD127-), CD4+CD25- non-regulatory cells, CD4 and CD8 cells were FACS-sorted from thawed PBMCs. Germline assignment: CDR1 GTSNPN and CDR2 SVGIG (reference sequence). The CDR3 contains 11 residues. TCRdb's copy holds only in-frame clones and misses some; the assay was immunoSEQ multiplex PCR. The sample shows around 64,000 clones, 87% of them seen only once. Comment on this clone: Its specificity is unknown.

This receptor was taken from a human patient who received a combined kidney and bone marrow transplant. Certain T cells may be donor cells from the graft. The source material was CD4+ T cells from blood (PBMCs), sampled 6 months after the transplant. The chain links TRBV30 to TRBJ2-5; D is perhaps TRBD1 (6 bases). The DNA end favors TRBJ2-7, so the J call may be wrong. CDR3 nucleotide sequence: TGTGCCTGGGCACAGGGCTACGAGCAGTACTTC. Translating gives CAWAQGYEQYF.